This TCR beta chain is drawn from a study of shared clonotypes between healthy human individuals. Study as a whole: Serving as donors were a couple of women and a few men, whose ages spanned 18 to 49.

The study separated CD4+ cells into CD45RA+ naive and CD45RA-negative memory subsets. Looked up from germline, CDR1 is SGHAT and CDR2 is FQNNGV. The CDR3 is made up of 14 amino acids. Trimming removed 0 bases at V and 7 bases at J, with 12 bases between. Some clones are missing from TCRdb's copy, which holds only in-frame ones; the method was immunoSEQ multiplex PCR. This table has 2 million to 2.5 million clones, more than 90% appearing once. The specimen sequenced was naive CD4+ T cells sorted from blood. Noted subset: CD45RA+ positively selected. The TCR sequence derives from a man between 18 and 29 years old in good health. The gene calls are TRBV11-2 and TRBJ1-2; D remains unclear. For the CDR3, the DNA is TGTGCCAGCAGCTTAGATCCAGTTAGTAGTGGCTACACCTTC. It specifies CASSLDPVSSGYTF.